This T cell receptor beta chain was recorded in a study of shared clonotypes between healthy human individuals. The study, taken as a whole, reports: In this cohort, only blood was sampled, and tissue repertoires likely differ.

Trimming took 0 bases from V and 1 from J, leaving 9 bases between them. The CDR3 length is 15 residues. Looked up from germline, CDR1 is MNHEY and CDR2 is SVGAGI. The donors, healthy adults who were HIV-negative, had experienced no recent acute infections or vaccinations. As to this clone: The antigen is unknown.

Sequencing was performed with immunoSEQ multiplex PCR; in TCRdb, only in-frame clones are kept and a portion is missing. The sample records around 350,000 clones, less than 85% being singletons. The sample was memory CD4+ T cells sorted from blood. Subset denoted: CD45RA-negative fraction. The genes are TRBV6-5 and TRBJ1-1; D is unresolved. The receptor was derived from a man aged 25-40 years in good health. The CDR3 region is CASSYSGVGNTEAFF. The CDR3 DNA sequence: TGTGCCAGCAGTTACTCTGGAGTGGGGAACACTGAAGCTTTCTTT.